This TCR beta chain was retrieved from a study of blood T cell repertoires in COVID-19. As for the study in general: The United States, Italy and Spain provided the acute and convalescent COVID-19 samples.

This CDR3 has 16 amino acids. V was pared by 3 bases and J by 0 bases, with 11 bases between. Per the germline V gene, CDR1 is SGHVS and CDR2 is FQNEAQ. Generated by immunoSEQ multiplex PCR, the TCRdb table keeps only in-frame clones and is missing some. In the table there are 300,000 to 400,000 clones, around nine tenths of which are singletons. V gene TRBV7-8 combines with J gene TRBJ2-2; D might be TRBD1 (6 bases). Sequenced sample: peripheral blood. This clonotype was sampled from a woman between 70 and 85 years old with COVID-19, enrolled during active disease. This CDR3 reads CASSFSGTTNTGELFF. DNA for the CDR3: TGTGCCAGCAGCTTTTCCGGGACAACGAACACCGGGGAGCTGTTTTTT.